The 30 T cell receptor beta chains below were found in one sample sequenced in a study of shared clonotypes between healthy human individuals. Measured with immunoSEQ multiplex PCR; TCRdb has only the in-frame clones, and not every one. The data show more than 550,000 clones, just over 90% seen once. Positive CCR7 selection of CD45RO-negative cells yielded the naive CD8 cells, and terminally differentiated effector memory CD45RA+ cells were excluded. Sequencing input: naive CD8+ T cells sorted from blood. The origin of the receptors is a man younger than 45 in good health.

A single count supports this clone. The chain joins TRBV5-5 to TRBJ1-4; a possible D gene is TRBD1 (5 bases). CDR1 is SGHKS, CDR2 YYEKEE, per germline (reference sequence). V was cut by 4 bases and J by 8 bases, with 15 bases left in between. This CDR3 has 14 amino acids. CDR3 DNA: TGTGCCAGCAGCAGGGACCGAAAAACCGAAAAACTGTTTTTT. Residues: CASSRDRKTEKLFF.

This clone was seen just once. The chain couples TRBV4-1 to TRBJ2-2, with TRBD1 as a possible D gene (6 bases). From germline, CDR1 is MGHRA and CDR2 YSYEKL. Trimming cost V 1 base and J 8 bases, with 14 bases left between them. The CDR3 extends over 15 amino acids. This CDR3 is CASSQVGAWPGELFF. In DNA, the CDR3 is TGCGCCAGCAGCCAAGTGGGGGCATGGCCAGGGGAGCTGTTTTTT.

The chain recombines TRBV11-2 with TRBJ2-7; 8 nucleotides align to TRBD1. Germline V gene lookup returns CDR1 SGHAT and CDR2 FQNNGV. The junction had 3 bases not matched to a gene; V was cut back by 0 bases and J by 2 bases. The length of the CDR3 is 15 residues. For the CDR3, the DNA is TGTGCCAGCAGCTTAGATGGACAGGGTACCTACGAGCAGTACTTC. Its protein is CASSLDGQGTYEQYF.

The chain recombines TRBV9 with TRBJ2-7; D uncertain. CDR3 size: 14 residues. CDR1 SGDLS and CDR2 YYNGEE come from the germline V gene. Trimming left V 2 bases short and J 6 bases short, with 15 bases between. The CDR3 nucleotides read TGTGCCAGCAGCGTGGGCAGTAAGGTAGGCGAGCAGTACTTC. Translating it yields CASSVGSKVGEQYF.

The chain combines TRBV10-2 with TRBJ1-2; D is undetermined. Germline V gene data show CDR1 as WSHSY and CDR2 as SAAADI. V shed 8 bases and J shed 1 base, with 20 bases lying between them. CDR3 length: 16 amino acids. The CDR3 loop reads CASSNNPQSLNYGYTF. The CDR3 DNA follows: TGCGCCAGCTCCAATAACCCACAGAGCCTTAACTATGGCTACACCTTC.

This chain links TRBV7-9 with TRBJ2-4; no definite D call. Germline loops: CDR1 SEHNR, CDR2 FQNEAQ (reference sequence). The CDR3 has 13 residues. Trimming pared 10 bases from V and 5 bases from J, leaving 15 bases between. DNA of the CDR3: TGTGCCATTAACCGGGCCGTGGAAAACATTCAGTACTTC. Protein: CAINRAVENIQYF.

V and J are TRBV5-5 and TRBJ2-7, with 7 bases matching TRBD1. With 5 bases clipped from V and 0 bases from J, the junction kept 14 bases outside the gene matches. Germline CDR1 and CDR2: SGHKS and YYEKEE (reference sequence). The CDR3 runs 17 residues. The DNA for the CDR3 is TGTGCCAGCAGTTATTCTATCCCGGGACAGACCTCCTACGAGCAGTACTTC. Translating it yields CASSYSIPGQTSYEQYF.

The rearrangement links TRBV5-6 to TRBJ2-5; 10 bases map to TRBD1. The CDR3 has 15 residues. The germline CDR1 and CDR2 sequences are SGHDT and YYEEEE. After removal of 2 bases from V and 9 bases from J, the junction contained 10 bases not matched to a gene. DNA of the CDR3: TGTGCCAGCAGCTTCGGGACAGGGGCTACCAAGGCCCAGTACTTC. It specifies CASSFGTGATKAQYF.

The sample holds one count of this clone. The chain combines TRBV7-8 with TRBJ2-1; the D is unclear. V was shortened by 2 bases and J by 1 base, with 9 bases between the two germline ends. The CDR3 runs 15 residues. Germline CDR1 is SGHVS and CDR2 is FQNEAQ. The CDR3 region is CASSLPAGSYNEQFF. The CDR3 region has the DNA TGTGCCAGCAGCTTACCAGCAGGATCCTACAATGAGCAGTTCTTC.

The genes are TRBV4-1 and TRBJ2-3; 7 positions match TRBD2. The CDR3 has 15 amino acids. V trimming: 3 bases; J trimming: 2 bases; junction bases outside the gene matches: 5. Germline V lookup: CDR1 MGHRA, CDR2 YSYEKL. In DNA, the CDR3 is TGCGCCAGCAGCCAGGGGGGGGATTACACAGATACGCAGTATTTT. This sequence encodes CASSQGGDYTDTQYF.

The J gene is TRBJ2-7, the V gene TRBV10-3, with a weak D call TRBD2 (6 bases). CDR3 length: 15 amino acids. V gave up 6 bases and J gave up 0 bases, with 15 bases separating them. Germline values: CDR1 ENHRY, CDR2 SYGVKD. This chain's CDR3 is CAISPGTPSSYEQYF. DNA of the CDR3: TGTGCCATCAGCCCAGGGACTCCCAGCTCCTACGAGCAGTACTTC.

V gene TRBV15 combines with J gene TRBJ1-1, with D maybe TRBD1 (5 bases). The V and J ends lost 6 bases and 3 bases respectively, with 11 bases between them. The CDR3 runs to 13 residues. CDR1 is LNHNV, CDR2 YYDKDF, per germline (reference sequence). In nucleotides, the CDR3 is TGTGCCACCAGGGGGGGGGACTACACTGAAGCTTTCTTT. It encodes CATRGGDYTEAFF. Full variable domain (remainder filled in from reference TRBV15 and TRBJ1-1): DAMVIQNPRYQVTQFGKPVTLSCSQTLNHNVMYWYQQKSSQAPKLLFHYYDKDFNNEADTPDNFQSRRPNTSFCFLDIRSPGLGDTAMYLCATRGGDYTEAFFGQGTRLTVV.

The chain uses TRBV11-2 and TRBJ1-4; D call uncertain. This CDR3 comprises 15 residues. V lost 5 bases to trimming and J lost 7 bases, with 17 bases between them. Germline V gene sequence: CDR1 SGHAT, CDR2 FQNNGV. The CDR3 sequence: CASSPPPPTGEKLFF. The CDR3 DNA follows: TGTGCCAGCAGCCCCCCCCCGCCCACGGGTGAAAAACTGTTTTTT. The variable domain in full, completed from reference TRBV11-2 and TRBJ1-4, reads EAGVAQSPRYKIIEKRQSVAFWCNPISGHATLYWYQQILGQGPKLLIQFQNNGVVDDSQLPKDRFSAERLKGVDSTLKIQPAKLEDSAVYLCASSPPPPTGEKLFFGSGTQLSVL.

The CDR3 DNA follows: TGTGCCTGGAGTGTTCAGACTAGCGGGAGTAACACCGGGGAGCTGTTTTTT. It specifies CAWSVQTSGSNTGELFF. This chain joins TRBV30 and TRBJ2-2; 12 bases agree with TRBD2. The V and J ends lost 0 bases and 2 bases, in that order; junction bases with no gene match: 4. Per the germline V gene, CDR1 is GTSNPN and CDR2 is SVGIG (reference sequence). There are 17 residues in the CDR3.

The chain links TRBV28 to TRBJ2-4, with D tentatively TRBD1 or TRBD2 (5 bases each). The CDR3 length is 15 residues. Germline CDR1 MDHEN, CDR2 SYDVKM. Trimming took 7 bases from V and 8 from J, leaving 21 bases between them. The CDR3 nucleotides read TGTGCCAGCACCGTAACCGGGACCGATGGGGACATTCAGTACTTC. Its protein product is CASTVTGTDGDIQYF.

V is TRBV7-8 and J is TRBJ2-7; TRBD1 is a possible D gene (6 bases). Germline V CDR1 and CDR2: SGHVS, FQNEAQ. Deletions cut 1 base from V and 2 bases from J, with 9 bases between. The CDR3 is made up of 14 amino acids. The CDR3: CASSLEGTTYEQYF. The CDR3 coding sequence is TGTGCCAGCAGCTTAGAGGGGACAACCTACGAGCAGTACTTC.

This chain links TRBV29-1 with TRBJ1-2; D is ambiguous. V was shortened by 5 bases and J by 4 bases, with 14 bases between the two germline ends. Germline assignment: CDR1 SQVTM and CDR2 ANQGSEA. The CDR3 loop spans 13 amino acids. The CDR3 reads CSVLTGRFYGYTF. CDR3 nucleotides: TGCAGCGTTTTGACCGGAAGATTCTATGGCTACACCTTC.

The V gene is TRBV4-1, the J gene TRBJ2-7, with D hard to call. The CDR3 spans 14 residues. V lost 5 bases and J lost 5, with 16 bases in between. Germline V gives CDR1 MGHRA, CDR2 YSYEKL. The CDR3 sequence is CASSSLVLRDEQYF. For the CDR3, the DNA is TGCGCCAGCAGCTCCCTGGTCCTTCGGGACGAGCAGTACTTC.

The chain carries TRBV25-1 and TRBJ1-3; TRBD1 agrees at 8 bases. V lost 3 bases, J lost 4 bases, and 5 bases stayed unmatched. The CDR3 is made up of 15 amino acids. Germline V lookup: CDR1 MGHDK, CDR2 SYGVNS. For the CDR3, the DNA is TGTGCCAGCAGTGATATCGACAGGGGAGGAAACACCATATATTTT. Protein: CASSDIDRGGNTIYF.

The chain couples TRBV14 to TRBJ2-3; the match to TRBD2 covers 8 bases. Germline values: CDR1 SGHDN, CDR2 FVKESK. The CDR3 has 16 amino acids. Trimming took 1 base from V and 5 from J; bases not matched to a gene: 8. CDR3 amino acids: CASSQASGRVLDTQYF. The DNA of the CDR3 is TGTGCCAGCAGCCAAGCCAGCGGGAGAGTCCTAGATACGCAGTATTTT. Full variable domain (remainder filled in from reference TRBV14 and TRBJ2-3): EAGVTQFPSHSVIEKGQTVTLRCDPISGHDNLYWYRRVMGKEIKFLLHFVKESKQDESGMPNNRFLAERTGGTYSTLKVQPAELEDSGVYFCASSQASGRVLDTQYFGPGTRLTVL.

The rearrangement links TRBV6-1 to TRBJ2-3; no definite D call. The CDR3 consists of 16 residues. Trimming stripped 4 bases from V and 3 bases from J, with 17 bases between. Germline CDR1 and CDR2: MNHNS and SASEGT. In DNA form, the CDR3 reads TGTGCCAGCAGTGGGGCAGGTCACCGGGTTACAGATACGCAGTATTTT. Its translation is CASSGAGHRVTDTQYF.

The CDR3 nucleotides are TGTGCCAGCAGCGAAGGCGGATCTCCCTCCTACAATGAGCAGTTCTTC. Translating it yields CASSEGGSPSYNEQFF. J is TRBJ2-1 and V is TRBV9; D gene ambiguous. The CDR3 consists of 16 residues. The germline V and J ends were trimmed by 3 bases and 0 bases, with 13 bases remaining between them. Germline values: CDR1 SGDLS, CDR2 YYNGEE.

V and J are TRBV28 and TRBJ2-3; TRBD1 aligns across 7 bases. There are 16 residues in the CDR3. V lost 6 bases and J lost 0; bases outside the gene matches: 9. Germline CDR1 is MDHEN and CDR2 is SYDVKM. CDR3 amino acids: CASRRSTGRSTDTQYF. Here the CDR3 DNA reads TGTGCCAGCAGGCGTTCGACAGGGCGCAGCACAGATACGCAGTATTTT.

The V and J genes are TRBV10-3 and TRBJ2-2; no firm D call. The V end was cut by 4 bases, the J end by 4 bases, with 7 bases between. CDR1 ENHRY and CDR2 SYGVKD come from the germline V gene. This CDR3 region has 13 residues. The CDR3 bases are TGTGCCATCAGTGGAGTAAGCACCGGGGAGCTGTTTTTT. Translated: CAISGVSTGELFF.

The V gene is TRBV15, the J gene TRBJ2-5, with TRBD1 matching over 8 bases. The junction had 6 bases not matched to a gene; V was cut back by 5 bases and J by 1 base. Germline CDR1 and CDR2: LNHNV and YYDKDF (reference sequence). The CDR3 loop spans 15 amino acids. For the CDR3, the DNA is TGTGCCACCAGCTCCGGACAGGGTGGCCAAGAGACCCAGTACTTC. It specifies CATSSGQGGQETQYF.

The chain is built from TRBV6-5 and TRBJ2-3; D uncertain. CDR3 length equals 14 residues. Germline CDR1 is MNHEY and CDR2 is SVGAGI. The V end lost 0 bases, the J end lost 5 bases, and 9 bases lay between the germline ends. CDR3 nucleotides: TGTGCCAGCAGTTACTCATCCCGGGTAGATACGCAGTATTTT. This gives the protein CASSYSSRVDTQYF.

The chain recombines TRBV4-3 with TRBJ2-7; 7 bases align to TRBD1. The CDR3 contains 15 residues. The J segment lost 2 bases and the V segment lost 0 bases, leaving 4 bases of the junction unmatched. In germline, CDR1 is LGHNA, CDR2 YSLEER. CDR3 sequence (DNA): TGCGCCAGCAGCCAAGAGACAGGGAGTCCCTACGAGCAGTACTTC. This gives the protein CASSQETGSPYEQYF.

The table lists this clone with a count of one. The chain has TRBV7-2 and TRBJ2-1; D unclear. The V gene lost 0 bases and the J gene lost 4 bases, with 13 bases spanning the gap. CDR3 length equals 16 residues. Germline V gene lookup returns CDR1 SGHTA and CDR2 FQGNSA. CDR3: CASSLARVLPYNEQFF. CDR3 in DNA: TGTGCCAGCAGCTTAGCCCGGGTCCTTCCTTACAATGAGCAGTTCTTC.

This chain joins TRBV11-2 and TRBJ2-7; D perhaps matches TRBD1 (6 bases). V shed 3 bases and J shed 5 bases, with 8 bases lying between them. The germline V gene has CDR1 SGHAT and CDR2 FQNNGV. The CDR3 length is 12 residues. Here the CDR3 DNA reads TGTGCCAGCAGCTTGTACAGGGACGAGCAGTACTTC. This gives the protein CASSLYRDEQYF.

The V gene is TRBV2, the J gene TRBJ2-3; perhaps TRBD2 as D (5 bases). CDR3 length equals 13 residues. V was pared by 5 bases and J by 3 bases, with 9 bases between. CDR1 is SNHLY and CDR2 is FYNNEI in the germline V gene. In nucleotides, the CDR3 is TGTGCCAGCAGTACACTAGTTACAGATACGCAGTATTTT. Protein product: CASSTLVTDTQYF.